This is a list of T cell receptor beta chains from one sample in a study of identical twins. MiXCR was run by TCRdb on the 5' RACE reads, yielding one entry per CDR3 protein. This sample has roughly 350,000 distinct CDR3 sequences; roughly 9% occur once, and the top ten carry roughly 9%. What was sequenced was naive T cells sorted from blood. The receptor source for this set is a woman aged 45 to 65 in good health. CDR3s include the opening cysteine and the closing phenylalanine or tryptophan. D genes are given only for firm matches. Only part of the rows carry a size: once, few, many, or a class if the clone is expanded.

TRBD1	TRBV25-1	TRBJ2-2	few	CASSEWGQGAIGELFF	TGTGCCAGCAGTGAATGGGGACAGGGGGCAATCGGGGAGCTGTTTTTT
NA	TRBV5-5	TRBJ1-4	NA	CASSVIAGEKLFF	TGTGCCAGCAGCGTCATCGCGGGGGAAAAACTGTTTTTT
TRBD1	TRBV12-3/TRBV12-4	TRBJ2-7	NA	CASSSGQVVFGQYF	TGTGCCAGCAGCTCCGGACAGGTCGTTTTTGGGCAGTACTTC
TRBD2	TRBV5-1	TRBJ2-3	NA	CASSLETSGRAGDTQYF	TGCGCCAGCAGCTTGGAGACTAGCGGGAGGGCCGGGGATACGCAGTATTTT
NA	TRBV5-1	TRBJ1-5	many	CASSPLQPQHF	TGCGCCAGCAGCCCCCTACAGCCCCAGCATTTT
NA	TRBV29-1	TRBJ1-1	many	CSVDAGIFGAFF	TGCAGCGTTGACGCAGGCATTTTTGGAGCTTTCTTT
TRBD2	TRBV7-8	TRBJ2-3	NA	CASSSKLAGLGDTQYF	TGTGCCAGCAGCTCAAAACTAGCGGGACTTGGAGATACGCAGTATTTT
NA	TRBV20-1	TRBJ2-1	NA	CSARDGGRVNEQFF	TGCAGTGCTAGAGATGGGGGCAGGGTAAATGAGCAGTTCTTC
NA	TRBV9	TRBJ2-1	many	CASSVRARPDNEQFF	TGTGCCAGCAGCGTCCGGGCTCGGCCTGATAATGAGCAGTTCTTC
TRBD2	TRBV19	TRBJ2-7	few	CASSILGGRADEQYF	TGTGCCAGTAGTATCCTCGGCGGGAGGGCCGACGAGCAGTACTTC
NA	TRBV5-1	TRBJ1-2	many	CASSPNSVSYGYTF	TGCGCCAGCAGCCCGAACTCGGTTTCGTATGGCTACACCTTC
NA	TRBV6-5	TRBJ2-2	NA	CASLQNTGELFF	TGTGCCAGCCTTCAAAACACCGGGGAGCTGTTTTTT
NA	TRBV4-1	TRBJ2-1	NA	CASSQAGTPSYNEQFF	TGCGCCAGCAGCCAAGCCGGGACACCGTCCTACAATGAGCAGTTCTTC
NA	TRBV3-1	TRBJ2-3	many	CASSQTVSQYF	TGTGCCAGCAGCCAAACTGTTTCGCAGTATTTT
NA	TRBV29-1	TRBJ1-1	NA	CSVGRDATEAFF	TGCAGCGTTGGTAGGGATGCCACTGAAGCTTTCTTT
TRBD1	TRBV5-1	TRBJ2-5	NA	CASRPGQGAWETQYF	TGCGCCAGCAGACCGGGACAGGGGGCTTGGGAGACCCAGTACTTC
NA	TRBV27	TRBJ2-5	NA	CASSLLGTTKETQYF	TGTGCCAGCAGTTTATTGGGTACCACCAAAGAGACCCAGTACTTC
TRBD2	TRBV5-1	TRBJ2-7	many	CASSLAVTSGTDFYEQYF	TGCGCCAGCAGCTTGGCCGTAACTAGCGGGACTGATTTCTACGAGCAGTACTTC
NA	TRBV14	TRBJ2-2	many	CASSQDIHGSTGELFF	TGTGCCAGCAGCCAAGATATACACGGAAGCACCGGGGAGCTGTTTTTT
TRBD1	TRBV9	TRBJ2-1	many	CASSPRTGNEQFF	TGTGCCAGCAGCCCTCGGACAGGTAATGAGCAGTTCTTC
TRBD2	TRBV6-1	TRBJ2-1	NA	CASSLPIGTRGYNEQFF	TGTGCCAGCAGCCTCCCTATCGGGACTAGAGGCTACAATGAGCAGTTCTTC
NA	TRBV20-1	TRBJ2-3	few	CSATWDGRTDTQYF	TGCAGTGCTACCTGGGACGGCCGCACAGATACGCAGTATTTT
NA	TRBV29-1	TRBJ1-5	many	CSVKLTGNSNQPQHF	TGCAGCGTCAAACTTACAGGGAATAGCAATCAGCCCCAGCATTTT
NA	TRBV6-6	TRBJ2-5	NA	CASTQLVVVGETQYF	TGTGCCAGCACACAACTCGTAGTAGTCGGTGAGACCCAGTACTTC
NA	TRBV29-1	TRBJ1-2	NA	CSVVAGGNGYTF	TGCAGCGTTGTAGCAGGAGGTAATGGCTACACCTTC
NA	TRBV7-2	TRBJ1-5	few	CASSLDRVQPQHF	TGTGCCAGCAGCTTAGATAGGGTACAGCCCCAGCATTTT
TRBD1	TRBV7-9	TRBJ2-3	NA	CASSFGDRTYTDTQYF	TGTGCCAGCAGCTTTGGGGACAGGACCTACACAGATACGCAGTATTTT
TRBD2	TRBV7-8	TRBJ2-5	few	CASSGGAQYF	TGTGCCAGCAGCGGGGGGGCCCAGTACTTC
NA	TRBV11-3	TRBJ1-4	few	CASSKTEDNEKLFF	TGTGCCAGCAGCAAGACGGAGGATAATGAAAAACTGTTTTTT
NA	TRBV27	TRBJ2-1	NA	CASSGLTHNEQFF	TGTGCCAGCTCGGGACTCACCCACAATGAGCAGTTCTTC
TRBD1	TRBV20-1	TRBJ2-2	few	CSAGDSLTGELFF	TGCAGTGCCGGGGACAGCCTCACCGGGGAGCTGTTTTTT
NA	TRBV7-2	TRBJ2-3	NA	CASSLVAGSTDTQYF	TGTGCCAGCAGCTTAGTGGCAGGGAGCACAGATACGCAGTATTTT
TRBD2	TRBV18	TRBJ2-7	few	CASSMSTGGPYEQYF	TGTGCCAGCTCAATGTCGACGGGAGGTCCCTACGAGCAGTACTTC
TRBD1	TRBV5-1	TRBJ2-2	NA	CASSPGQGFNGELFF	TGCGCCAGCAGCCCGGGACAGGGGTTTAACGGGGAGCTGTTTTTT
NA	TRBV6-6	TRBJ2-7	few	CASSYPPSSAYEQYF	TGTGCCAGCAGTTACCCACCCAGCAGTGCCTACGAGCAGTACTTC
TRBD2	TRBV2	TRBJ2-1	NA	CASSLGLAGYDEQFF	TGTGCCAGCAGCTTAGGACTAGCGGGATACGATGAGCAGTTCTTC
NA	TRBV12-3/TRBV12-4	TRBJ2-4	few	CASSLVTENIQYF	TGTGCCAGCAGTTTAGTTACGGAAAACATTCAGTACTTC
TRBD1	TRBV20-1	TRBJ1-1	many	CSATGQGTEAFF	TGCAGTGCTACCGGACAGGGCACTGAAGCTTTCTTT
TRBD1	TRBV7-7	TRBJ2-7	few	CASSRDSYYEQYF	TGTGCTAGCAGCCGGGACAGCTACTACGAGCAGTACTTC
NA	TRBV6-5	TRBJ1-1	few	CASSYSSGEAFF	TGTGCCAGCAGTTACTCTAGCGGTGAAGCTTTCTTT
NA	TRBV5-5	TRBJ2-1	many	CASSPDGNEQFF	TGTGCCAGCAGCCCGGACGGGAATGAGCAGTTCTTC
TRBD1	TRBV4-1	TRBJ2-1	many	CASRQGNEQFF	TGCGCCAGCAGACAGGGGAATGAGCAGTTCTTC
NA	TRBV7-9	TRBJ2-1	NA	CASSGSPHNEQFF	TGTGCCAGCTCCGGGAGTCCCCACAATGAGCAGTTCTTC
NA	TRBV14	TRBJ2-1	NA	CAGSQSLGRGNNEQFF	TGTGCCGGCAGCCAATCTTTAGGCCGAGGGAACAATGAGCAGTTCTTC
NA	TRBV7-3	TRBJ2-5	NA	CASSSVGGRETQYF	TGTGCCAGCAGCTCCGTGGGGGGCCGGGAGACCCAGTACTTC
TRBD2	TRBV24-1	TRBJ2-2	few	CATSDLGGVAGTNTGELFF	TGTGCCACCAGTGATTTAGGTGGGGTAGCGGGAACGAACACCGGGGAGCTGTTTTTT
TRBD1	TRBV4-1	TRBJ2-1	many	CASSQGLLRDSGNEQFF	TGCGCCAGCAGCCAGGGTTTACTCCGGGACAGCGGCAATGAGCAGTTCTTC
NA	TRBV27	TRBJ1-4	NA	CASSLSGEKLFF	TGTGCCAGCAGTTTATCGGGTGAAAAACTGTTTTTT
TRBD1	TRBV7-8	TRBJ2-2	many	CASSPGQGYGELFF	TGTGCCAGCAGCCCAGGACAGGGTTACGGGGAGCTGTTTTTT
NA	TRBV5-5	TRBJ2-1	NA	CASSFGYTEQFF	TGTGCCAGCAGCTTCGGCTACACTGAGCAGTTCTTC
NA	TRBV5-1	TRBJ2-4	few	CASSFRGGENIQYF	TGCGCCAGCAGCTTCAGGGGCGGCGAAAACATTCAGTACTTC
TRBD2	TRBV27	TRBJ2-2	NA	CASSLTLGASGGPRELFF	TGTGCCAGCAGTTTAACCCTTGGGGCTAGCGGAGGCCCGCGGGAGCTGTTTTTT
NA	TRBV25-1	TRBJ1-1	few	CASSEYPPITTFEAFF	TGTGCCAGCAGTGAATATCCCCCTATCACGACCTTTGAAGCTTTCTTT
NA	TRBV7-2	TRBJ2-1	many	CASSLATTGYNEQFF	TGTGCCAGCAGCTTAGCAACCACGGGCTACAATGAGCAGTTCTTC